Listed here is a single TCR beta chain. This clone appeared a single time. The target of this receptor is not known. One base away there is no much larger clone; base qualities are not given. In light of the paper, this sample's time point label describes: about 28 days (+/-7) after the second vaccine dose. This specimen's treatment or condition label, interpreted: meningococcal conjugate vaccine given as trial control. Vaccinee samples were obtained from the UK trials COV001 and COV002, which included a single-blind randomized controlled phase 2/3 trial of AZD1222 (ChAdOx1 nCoV-19) in healthy adults. For TCRbeta chain sequencing, PBMC samples were collected from trial participants at day 0 and at day 28 after the second dose. For this chain, trimming is 7 bases at the V end and 3 bases at the J end, and the number of junction bases without a gene match is 9. The CDR3 sequence holds 14 residues, the cysteine and phenylalanine included. The kept DNA is CDR3 alone, 42 bases in frame from the first base. The germline V gene gives CDR1 as MNHEY and CDR2 as SVGAGI.

The sample belongs to a study of T cell responses to AZD1222 COVID-19 vaccine (dated by TCRdb to about 2021). With respect to the entire study: A total of 233 trial participants underwent TCR sequencing, of whom approximately 210 received two doses of AZD1222 and about 26 received two doses of the MenACWY control vaccine. Enrollment into the trials was organized by age into subgroups of 18-55, 56-69 and 70-plus years, and those subgroups contained 148, 28 and 57 TCR-sequenced participants, respectively. Study-wide conclusions, independent of this receptor: Participants were mostly white British and included more females than males, and it was suggested by the authors that clonal diversity may have been underestimated. In the small 56-69-year group, the increase in depth fell short of significance, most likely because of low power. CD4 TCRs associated with the vaccine covered the entire spike protein, and the dominant responses were in regions 160-218 and 743-854. Reportedly, almost half of the unique spike-specific TCRs recognized epitopes lying outside the regions that are mutated in the B.1.351 and B.1.1.7 variants. A significant rise in spike-specific TCR breadth and depth was observed after two AZD1222 doses relative to day 0 and relative to MenACWY recipients. Conclusions about previously exposed vaccinees are limited, since just six AZD1222 recipients were seropositive for SARS-CoV-2 at baseline. Because no samples from the day 14 peak response were available, repertoires could be characterized only after the peak T cell response.

The CDR3 regions of human TCRbeta chains were analyzed by immunosequencing. The study's processing was this. Repertoire TCRs were checked for matches against a reference library of SARS-CoV-2-specific TCRs that had been generated using the MIRA antigen-specificity platform. Breadth was defined as the fraction of unique TCRs that were SARS-CoV-2-associated, and depth was defined as the fraction of total T cells that were SARS-CoV-2-associated. Using the MIRA data, each spike-specific TCR was mapped to the spike region that the TCR reacts to and placed in a CD4 or CD8 class. Log10-transformed breadth and depth values were compared by one-way ANOVA with Sidak's multiple comparisons tests. TCRdb re-hosts the immuneACCESS table, in-frame sequences only. Its copies lack some clones; in the studies checked, an unresolved V gene accounts for under half of them, and the cause for the rest is not known. V, J and clone size are those of that table, while D and trimming were read from the DNA. The sample includes approximately 100,000 clones, with around nine tenths observed a single time. The top ten clones comprise about 3.1% of the sample.

In this chain, TRBV6-5 is recombined with TRBJ2-7, with 7 central nucleotides matching TRBD1. The sample consisted of peripheral blood, taken 28 days after the second dose of the MenACWY control vaccine. This TCR derives from an adult who received the MenACWY meningococcal vaccine as a control. The base sequence is TGTGCCAGCACCCGCGAGACAGGGTACTACGAGCAGTACTTC. The translation is CASTRETGYYEQYF.